This T cell receptor (beta chain) was retrieved from a study of control samples from healthy donors and cancer patients. The data were produced by immunoSEQ multiplex PCR, yet TCRdb's version contains in-frame clones alone and is incomplete. This sample contains some 190,000 clones. The length of the CDR3 is 14 residues. The germline CDR1 and CDR2 sequences are SGDLS and YYNGEE. The ends were cut back, 3 bases at V and 2 bases at J, with 11 bases in the middle. The chain joins TRBV9 to TRBJ1-1, with a weak D call TRBD1 (5 bases). Sequencing was performed on blood. This TCR was recovered from a woman in her thirties in good health. The CDR3 reads CASSEFTGNTEAFF. For the CDR3, the DNA is TGTGCCAGCAGCGAGTTTACAGGAAACACTGAAGCTTTCTTT.